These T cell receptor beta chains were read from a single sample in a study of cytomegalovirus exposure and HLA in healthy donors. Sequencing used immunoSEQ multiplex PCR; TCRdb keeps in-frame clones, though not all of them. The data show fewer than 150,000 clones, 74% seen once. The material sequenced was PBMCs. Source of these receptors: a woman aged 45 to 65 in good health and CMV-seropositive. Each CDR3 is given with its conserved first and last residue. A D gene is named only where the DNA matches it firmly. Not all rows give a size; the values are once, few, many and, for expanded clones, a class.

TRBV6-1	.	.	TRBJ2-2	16	CASSGTPARGGGELFF	TGTGCCAGCAGTGGCACACCCGCTCGAGGGGGCGGGGAGCTGTTTTTT
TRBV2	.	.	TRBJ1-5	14	CASSPDPRYQPQHF	TGTGCCAGCAGTCCCGACCCCAGGTATCAGCCCCAGCATTTT
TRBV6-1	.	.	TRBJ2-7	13	CASSETPPYEQYF	TGTGCCAGCAGTGAAACACCGCCCTACGAGCAGTACTTC
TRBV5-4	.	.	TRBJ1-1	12	CASSPWNTEAFF	TGTGCCAGCAGCCCATGGAACACTGAAGCTTTCTTT
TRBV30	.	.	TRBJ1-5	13	CAWSDRVMQPQHF	TGTGCCTGGAGTGACAGGGTTATGCAGCCCCAGCATTTT
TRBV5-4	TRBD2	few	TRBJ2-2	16	CASSFAGLANTGELFF	TGTGCCAGCAGCTTTGCCGGACTAGCCAACACCGGGGAGCTGTTTTTT
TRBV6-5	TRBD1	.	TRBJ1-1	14	CASTTPGGWSEAFF	TGTGCCAGCACCACCCCAGGGGGATGGTCTGAAGCTTTCTTT
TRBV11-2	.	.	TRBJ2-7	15	CASSLGGDLPYEQYF	TGTGCCAGCAGCTTAGGAGGGGACTTACCTTACGAGCAGTACTTC
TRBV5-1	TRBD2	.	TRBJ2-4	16	CASRDGTSGVGDIQYF	TGCGCCAGCAGGGACGGGACTAGCGGGGTCGGTGACATTCAGTACTTC
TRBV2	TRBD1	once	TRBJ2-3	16	CAGAGQGGPSTDTQYF	TGTGCCGGGGCGGGACAGGGAGGCCCTAGCACAGATACGCAGTATTTT
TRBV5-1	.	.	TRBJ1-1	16	CASSLVPYAQGTEAFF	TGCGCCAGCAGCTTGGTCCCCTATGCACAGGGAACTGAAGCTTTCTTT
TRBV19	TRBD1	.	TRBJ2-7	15	CASSIGTGSSYEQYF	TGTGCCAGTAGTATAGGGACAGGGAGCTCCTACGAGCAGTACTTC
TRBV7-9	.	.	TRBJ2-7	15	CSSSLGSLSNYEQYF	TGTTCCAGCAGCTTAGGGTCACTATCAAACTACGAGCAGTACTTC
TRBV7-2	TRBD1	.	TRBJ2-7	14	CASSSPRQGYEQYF	TGTGCCAGCAGCTCCCCCCGACAGGGCTACGAGCAGTACTTC
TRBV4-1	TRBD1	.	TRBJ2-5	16	CASSRYLGTAEETQYF	TGCGCCAGCAGCCGATACCTTGGGACAGCAGAAGAGACCCAGTACTTC
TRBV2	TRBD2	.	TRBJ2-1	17	CASSELGMRGAYNEQFF	TGTGCCAGCAGTGAGCTGGGGATGCGGGGGGCCTACAATGAGCAGTTCTTC
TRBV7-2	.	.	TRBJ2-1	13	CASSLARGNEQFF	TGTGCCAGCAGCTTAGCCCGGGGCAATGAGCAGTTCTTC
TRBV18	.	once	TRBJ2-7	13	CASSPRLDDEQYF	TGTGCCAGCTCACCACGACTAGACGACGAGCAGTACTTC
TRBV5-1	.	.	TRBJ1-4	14	CASSLDPGSEKLFF	TGCGCCAGCAGCTTGGATCCCGGGAGTGAAAAACTGTTTTTT
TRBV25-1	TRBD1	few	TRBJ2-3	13	CASSVTGGGEKYF	TGTGCCAGCAGTGTAACAGGGGGCGGTGAGAAGTATTTT
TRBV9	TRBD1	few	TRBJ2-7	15	CASSVGGTGGYEQYF	TGTGCCAGCAGCGTAGGCGGGACAGGGGGCTACGAGCAGTACTTC
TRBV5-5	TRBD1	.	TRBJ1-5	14	CASSLGQGAQPQHF	TGTGCCAGCAGCTTGGGGCAGGGGGCTCAGCCCCAGCATTTT
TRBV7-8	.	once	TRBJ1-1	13	CASSFNRVTEAFF	TGTGCCAGCAGCTTTAACAGGGTCACTGAAGCTTTCTTT
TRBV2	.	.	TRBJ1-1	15	CASSDVGEMNTEAFF	TGTGCCAGCAGTGATGTTGGGGAGATGAACACTGAAGCTTTCTTT
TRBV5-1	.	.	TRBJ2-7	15	CASSLGDTGTYEQYF	TGCGCCAGCAGCTTGGGGGACACAGGGACCTACGAGCAGTACTTC
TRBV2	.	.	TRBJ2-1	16	CASREGTSRYYNEQFF	TGTGCCAGCAGAGAGGGAACTAGCCGGTACTACAATGAGCAGTTCTTC
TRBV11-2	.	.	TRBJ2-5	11	CASSSVETQYF	TGTGCCAGCAGCTCGGTAGAGACCCAGTACTTC
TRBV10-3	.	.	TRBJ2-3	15	CAISAQPGGTDTQYF	TGTGCCATCAGTGCTCAGCCAGGGGGCACAGATACGCAGTATTTT
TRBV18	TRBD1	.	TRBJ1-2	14	CASSIDRTGGGYTF	TGTGCCAGCTCAATCGACAGGACAGGGGGAGGCTACACCTTC
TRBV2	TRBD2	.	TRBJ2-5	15	CASTNPTSWAGTQYF	TGTGCCAGCACCAACCCGACTAGCTGGGCGGGGACCCAGTACTTC
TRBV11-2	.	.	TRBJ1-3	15	CASSVSPAAGNTIYF	TGTGCCAGCAGCGTCAGTCCTGCAGCTGGAAACACCATATATTTT
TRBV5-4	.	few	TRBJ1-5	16	CASSLGGRGSNQPQHF	TGTGCCAGCAGCTTGGGCGGGCGGGGTAGCAATCAGCCCCAGCATTTT
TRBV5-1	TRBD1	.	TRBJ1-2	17	CASRNLGQAGGSYGYTF	TGCGCCAGCAGGAATCTTGGACAGGCGGGGGGTAGCTATGGCTACACCTTC
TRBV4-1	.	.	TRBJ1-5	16	CASSQYGGDVNQPQHF	TGCGCCAGCAGCCAGTACGGGGGTGATGTCAATCAGCCCCAGCATTTT
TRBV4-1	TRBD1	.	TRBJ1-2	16	CASSQGGQGSNYGYTF	TGCGCCAGCAGCCAAGGGGGACAGGGGTCTAACTATGGCTACACCTTC
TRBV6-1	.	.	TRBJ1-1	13	CASSAGVNTEAFF	TGTGCCAGCAGTGCGGGGGTGAACACTGAAGCTTTCTTT
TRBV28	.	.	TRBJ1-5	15	CASSLQGYSNQPQHF	TGTGCCAGCAGTTTACAGGGCTATAGCAATCAGCCCCAGCATTTT
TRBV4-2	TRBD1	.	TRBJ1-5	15	CASSLRQGENQPQHF	TGTGCCAGCAGCCTCCGACAGGGGGAGAATCAGCCCCAGCATTTT
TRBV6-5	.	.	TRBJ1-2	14	CASSSTETYYGYTF	TGTGCCAGCAGTTCCACAGAGACCTATTATGGCTACACCTTC
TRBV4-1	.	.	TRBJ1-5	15	CASSQIDSDNQPQHF	TGCGCCAGCAGCCAAATCGACAGCGACAATCAGCCCCAGCATTTT
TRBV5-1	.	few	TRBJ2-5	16	CASSLAVPGPGETQYF	TGCGCCAGCAGCTTGGCCGTTCCAGGGCCCGGGGAGACCCAGTACTTC
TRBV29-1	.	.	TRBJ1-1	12	CSTSGENTEAFF	TGCAGCACTTCCGGGGAGAACACTGAAGCTTTCTTT
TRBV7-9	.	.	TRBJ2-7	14	CASSRGDFSYEQYF	TGTGCCAGCAGCCGAGGGGACTTCTCCTACGAGCAGTACTTC
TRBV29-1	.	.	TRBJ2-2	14	CSALGEGNTGELFF	TGCAGCGCCCTGGGTGAGGGGAACACCGGGGAGCTGTTTTTT
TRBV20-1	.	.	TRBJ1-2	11	CSAYSDGGYTF	TGCAGTGCCTACAGTGACGGTGGCTACACCTTC
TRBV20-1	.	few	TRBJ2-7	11	CSASRQNEQYF	TGCAGTGCTTCGCGGCAGAACGAGCAGTACTTC
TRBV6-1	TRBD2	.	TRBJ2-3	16	CASSEVRGGGTDTQYF	TGTGCCAGCAGTGAAGTCCGGGGGGGCGGCACAGATACGCAGTATTTT
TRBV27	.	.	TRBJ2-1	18	CASSISGPHRPVYNEQFF	TGTGCCAGCAGTATATCTGGGCCCCACAGGCCAGTATACAATGAGCAGTTCTTC
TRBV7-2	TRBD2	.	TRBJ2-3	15	CASSLLAGSADTQYF	TGTGCCAGCAGCCTACTAGCGGGGTCGGCAGATACGCAGTATTTT
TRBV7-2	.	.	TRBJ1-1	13	CASSVTVNTEAFF	TGTGCCAGCAGCGTCACAGTGAACACTGAAGCTTTCTTT
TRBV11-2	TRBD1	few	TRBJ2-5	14	CASSFGQGQETQYF	TGTGCCAGCAGCTTCGGACAGGGCCAAGAGACCCAGTACTTC
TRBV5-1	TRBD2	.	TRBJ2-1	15	CASSLESSGHNEQFF	TGCGCCAGCAGCTTGGAGTCTAGCGGACACAATGAGCAGTTCTTC
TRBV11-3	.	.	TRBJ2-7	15	CASSLNRDILHRQYF	TGTGCCAGCAGCCTCAACCGGGACATTCTTCACCGGCAGTACTTC
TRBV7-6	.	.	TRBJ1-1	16	CASSSLGGQIYTEAFF	TGTGCCAGCAGCTCCTTGGGGGGGCAGATATACACTGAAGCCTTCTTT